Given below is one TCR beta chain in context. CDR1 SGHVS and CDR2 FQNEAQ come from the germline V gene. The length of the CDR3 is 16 residues. Trimming at V came to 2 bases and at J to 0 bases, leaving 4 bases not matched to a gene. Together with a sample-barcoded 5' primer, a J-beta primer mix was included in a second PCR lasting roughly 6 to 12 cycles. Unique molecular identifiers of 12 random nucleotides labeled each cDNA. TCRdb ran MiXCR on the 5' RACE reads and lists one entry per CDR3 protein. The table has around 1,900,000 distinct CDR3 sequences, 39% seen once. The sample originates from a study of blood T cells in healthy people across ages.

V is TRBV7-8 and J is TRBJ2-7; 10 positions match TRBD1. The clonotype comes from a human donor in good health. The source material was blood. CDR3 protein: CASSLRGQGSSYEQYF. Here the CDR3 DNA reads TGTGCCAGCAGCTTACGGGGACAGGGGAGCTCCTACGAGCAGTACTTC.